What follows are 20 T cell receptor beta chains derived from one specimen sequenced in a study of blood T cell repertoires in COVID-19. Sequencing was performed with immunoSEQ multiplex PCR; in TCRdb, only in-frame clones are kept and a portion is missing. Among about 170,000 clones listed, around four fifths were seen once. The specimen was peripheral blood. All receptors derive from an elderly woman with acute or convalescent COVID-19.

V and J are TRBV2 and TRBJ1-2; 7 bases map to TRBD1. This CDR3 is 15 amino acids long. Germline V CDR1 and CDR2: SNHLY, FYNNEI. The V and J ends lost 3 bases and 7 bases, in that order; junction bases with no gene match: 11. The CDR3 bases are TGTGCCAGCAGTGAGTTCGGGACAGTGTACCTTGGCTACACCTTC. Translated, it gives CASSEFGTVYLGYTF.

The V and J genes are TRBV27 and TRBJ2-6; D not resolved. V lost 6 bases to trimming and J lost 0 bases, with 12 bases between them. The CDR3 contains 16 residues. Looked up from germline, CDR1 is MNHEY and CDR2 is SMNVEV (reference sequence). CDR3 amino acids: CASRSDRSSGANVLTF. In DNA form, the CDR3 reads TGTGCCAGCAGGTCCGACCGGAGCTCTGGGGCCAACGTCCTGACTTTC.

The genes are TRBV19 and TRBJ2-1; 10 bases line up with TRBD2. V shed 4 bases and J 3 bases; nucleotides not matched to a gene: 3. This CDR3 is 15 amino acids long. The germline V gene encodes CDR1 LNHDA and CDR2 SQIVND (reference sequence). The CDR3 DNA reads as TGTGCCAGTAGTACAGGACTAGCGGTCTACAATGAGCAGTTCTTC. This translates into CASSTGLAVYNEQFF. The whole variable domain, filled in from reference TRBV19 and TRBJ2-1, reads DGGITQSPKYLFRKEGQNVTLSCEQNLNHDAMYWYRQDPGQGLRLIYYSQIVNDFQKGDIAEGYSVSREKKESFPLTVTSAQKNPTAFYLCASSTGLAVYNEQFFGPGTRLTVL.

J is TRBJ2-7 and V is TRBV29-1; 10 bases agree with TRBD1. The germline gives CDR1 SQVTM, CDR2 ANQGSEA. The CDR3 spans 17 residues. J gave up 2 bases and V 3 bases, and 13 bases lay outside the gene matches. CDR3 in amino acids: CSVEVQDRGYPTYEQYF. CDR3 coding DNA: TGCAGCGTTGAGGTCCAGGACAGGGGGTACCCAACCTACGAGCAGTACTTC.

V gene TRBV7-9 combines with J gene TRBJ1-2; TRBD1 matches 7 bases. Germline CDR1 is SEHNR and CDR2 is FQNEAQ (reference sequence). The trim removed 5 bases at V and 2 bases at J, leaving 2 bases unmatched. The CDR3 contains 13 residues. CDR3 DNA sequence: TGTGCCAGCAGCCAGACAGGGAACTATGGCTACACCTTC. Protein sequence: CASSQTGNYGYTF.

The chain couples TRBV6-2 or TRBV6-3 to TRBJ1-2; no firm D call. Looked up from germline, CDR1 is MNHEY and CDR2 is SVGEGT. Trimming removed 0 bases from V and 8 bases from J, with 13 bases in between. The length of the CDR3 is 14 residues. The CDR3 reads CASSYSNGAGGYTF. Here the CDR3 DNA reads TGTGCCAGCAGTTACTCGAACGGAGCGGGGGGCTACACCTTC.

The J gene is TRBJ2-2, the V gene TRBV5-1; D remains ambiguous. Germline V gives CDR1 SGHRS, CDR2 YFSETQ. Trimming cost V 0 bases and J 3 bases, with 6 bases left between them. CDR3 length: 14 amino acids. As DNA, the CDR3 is TGCGCCAGCAGCTTGGCCTTCGACACCGGGGAGCTGTTTTTT. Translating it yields CASSLAFDTGELFF.

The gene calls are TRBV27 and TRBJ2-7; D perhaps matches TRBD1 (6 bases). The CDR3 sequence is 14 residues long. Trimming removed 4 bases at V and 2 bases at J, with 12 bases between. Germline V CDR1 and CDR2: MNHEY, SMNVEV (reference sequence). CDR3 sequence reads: CASSSQGLPYEQYF. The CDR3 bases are TGTGCCAGCAGTTCCCAGGGGCTCCCCTACGAGCAGTACTTC.

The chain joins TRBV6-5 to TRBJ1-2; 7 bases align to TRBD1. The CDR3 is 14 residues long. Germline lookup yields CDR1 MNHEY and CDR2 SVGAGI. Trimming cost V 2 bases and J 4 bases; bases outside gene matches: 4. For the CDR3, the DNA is TGTGCCAGCAGTTACGAGGGGGCTGGCTATGGCTACACCTTC. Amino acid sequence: CASSYEGAGYGYTF.

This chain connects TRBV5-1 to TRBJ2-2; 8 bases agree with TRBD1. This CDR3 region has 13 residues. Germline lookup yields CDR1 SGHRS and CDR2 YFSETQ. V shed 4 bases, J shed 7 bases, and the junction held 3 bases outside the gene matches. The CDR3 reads CASSLQGVGELFF. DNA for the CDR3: TGCGCCAGCAGCCTACAGGGGGTCGGGGAGCTGTTTTTT.

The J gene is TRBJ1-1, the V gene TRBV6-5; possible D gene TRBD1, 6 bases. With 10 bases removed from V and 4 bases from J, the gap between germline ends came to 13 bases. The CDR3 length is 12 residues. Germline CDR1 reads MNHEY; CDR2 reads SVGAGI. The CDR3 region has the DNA TGTGCCACCTTTCTCAGGGGCACTGAAGCTTTCTTT. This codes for CATFLRGTEAFF.

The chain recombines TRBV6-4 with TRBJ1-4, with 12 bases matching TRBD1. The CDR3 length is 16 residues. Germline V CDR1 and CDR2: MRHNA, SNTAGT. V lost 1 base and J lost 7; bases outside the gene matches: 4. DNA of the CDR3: TGTGCCAGCAGTGACTACGGGACAGGGGGCGGTGAAAAACTGTTTTTT. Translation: CASSDYGTGGGEKLFF.

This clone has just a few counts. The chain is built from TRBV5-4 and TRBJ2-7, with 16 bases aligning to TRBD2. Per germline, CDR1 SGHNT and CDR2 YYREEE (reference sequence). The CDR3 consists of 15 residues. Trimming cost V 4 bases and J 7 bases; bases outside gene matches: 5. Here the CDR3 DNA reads TGTGCCAGCAGCCCCGGGACTAGCGGGAGGGGGGAGCAGTACTTC. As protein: CASSPGTSGRGEQYF.

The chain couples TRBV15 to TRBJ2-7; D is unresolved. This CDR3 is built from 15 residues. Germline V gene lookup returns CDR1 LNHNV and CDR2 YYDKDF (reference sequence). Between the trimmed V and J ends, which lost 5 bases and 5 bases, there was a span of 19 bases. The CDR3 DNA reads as TGTGCCACCAGCGAGCGCGGATCTGACTTGGACGAGCAGTACTTC. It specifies CATSERGSDLDEQYF. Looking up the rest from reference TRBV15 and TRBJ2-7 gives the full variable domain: DAMVIQNPRYQVTQFGKPVTLSCSQTLNHNVMYWYQQKSSQAPKLLFHYYDKDFNNEADTPDNFQSRRPNTSFCFLDIRSPGLGDTAMYLCATSERGSDLDEQYFGPGTRLTVT.

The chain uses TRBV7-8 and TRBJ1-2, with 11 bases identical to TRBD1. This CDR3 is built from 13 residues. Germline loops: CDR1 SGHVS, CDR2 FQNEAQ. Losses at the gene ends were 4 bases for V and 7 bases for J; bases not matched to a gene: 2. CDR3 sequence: CASSSDRGLGYTF. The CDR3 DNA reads TGTGCCAGCAGCTCGGACAGGGGGCTTGGCTACACCTTC.

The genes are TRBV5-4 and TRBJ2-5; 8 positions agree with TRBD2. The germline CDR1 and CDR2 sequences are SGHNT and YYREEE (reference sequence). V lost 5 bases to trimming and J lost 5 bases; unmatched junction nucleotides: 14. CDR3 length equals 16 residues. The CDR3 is CASRGWAAGERETQYF. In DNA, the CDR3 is TGTGCCAGCAGGGGGTGGGCAGCGGGAGAGCGGGAGACCCAGTACTTC.

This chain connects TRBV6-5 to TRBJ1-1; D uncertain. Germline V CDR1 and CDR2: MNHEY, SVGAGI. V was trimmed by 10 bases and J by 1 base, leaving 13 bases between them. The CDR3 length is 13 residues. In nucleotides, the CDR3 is TGTGCCATCAAGCGGGAATCGAACACTGAAGCTTTCTTT. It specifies CAIKRESNTEAFF.

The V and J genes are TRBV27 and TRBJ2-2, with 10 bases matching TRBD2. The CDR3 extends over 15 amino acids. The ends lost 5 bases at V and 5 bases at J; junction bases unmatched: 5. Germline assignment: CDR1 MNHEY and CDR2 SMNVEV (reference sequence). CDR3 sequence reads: CASSPIAGGTGELFF. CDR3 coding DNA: TGTGCCAGCAGTCCCATAGCGGGAGGTACCGGGGAGCTGTTTTTT.

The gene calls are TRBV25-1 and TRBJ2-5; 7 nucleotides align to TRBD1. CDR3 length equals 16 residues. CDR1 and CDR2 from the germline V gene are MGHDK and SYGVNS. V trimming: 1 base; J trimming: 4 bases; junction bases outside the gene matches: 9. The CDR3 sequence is CASSEWETGYGETQYF. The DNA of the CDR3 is TGTGCCAGCAGTGAATGGGAGACAGGGTATGGAGAGACCCAGTACTTC.

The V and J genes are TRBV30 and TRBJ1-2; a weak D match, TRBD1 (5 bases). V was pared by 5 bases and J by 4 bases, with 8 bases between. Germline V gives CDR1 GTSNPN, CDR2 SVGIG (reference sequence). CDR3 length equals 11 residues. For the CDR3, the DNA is TGTGCCTGGGGGACGGGCTATGGCTACACCTTC. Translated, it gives CAWGTGYGYTF.